The 29 T cell receptor beta chains below come from one sample, sequenced in a study of T cell responses to AZD1222 COVID-19 vaccine. The repertoire was sequenced with immunoSEQ multiplex PCR; TCRdb's copy has only in-frame clones and lacks some. The sample contains about 79,000 clones, 70% to 90% of which appear only once. The sequencing here drew on peripheral blood, taken on day 0 of AZD1222 vaccination. The receptors originated from an adult in good health.

The rearrangement uses TRBV19 and TRBJ2-1; possibly TRBD1 for D (6 bases). Germline values: CDR1 LNHDA, CDR2 SQIVND (reference sequence). This CDR3 comprises 13 residues. The V gene lost 7 bases and the J gene lost 5 bases, with 12 bases spanning the gap. Here the CDR3 reads CASNQGPHNEQFF. For the CDR3, the DNA is TGTGCCAGTAATCAGGGGCCCCACAATGAGCAGTTCTTC. Supplemented by reference TRBV19 and TRBJ2-1, the full variable domain reads DGGITQSPKYLFRKEGQNVTLSCEQNLNHDAMYWYRQDPGQGLRLIYYSQIVNDFQKGDIAEGYSVSREKKESFPLTVTSAQKNPTAFYLCASNQGPHNEQFFGPGTRLTVL.

This rearrangement joins TRBV23-1 to TRBJ2-7; TRBD1 or TRBD2 may be the D gene (5 bases each). TRBV23-1 is noted as an ORF with a role that remains uncertain. Trimming pared 2 bases from V and 0 bases from J, leaving 17 bases between. The CDR3 is 17 amino acids. CDR3 sequence (DNA): TGCGCCAGCAGTCAACGTTTTACGGGACCGCGCTCCTACGAGCAGTACTTC. This encodes CASSQRFTGPRSYEQYF.

This clone was observed a single time. The chain recombines TRBV5-1 with TRBJ1-4; D is unresolved. This CDR3 is 12 amino acids long. Trimming left V 4 bases short and J 10 bases short, with 11 bases between. Germline V gene sequence: CDR1 SGHRS, CDR2 YFSETQ. In DNA, the CDR3 is TGCGCCAGCAGCGTTTCTCCAGGAAAACTGTTTTTT. Its translation: CASSVSPGKLFF.

This rearrangement joins TRBV10-2 to TRBJ2-7, with D perhaps matching TRBD2 (6 bases). The V end was cut by 8 bases, the J end by 7 bases, with 12 bases between. The CDR3 has 11 amino acids. Per the germline V gene, CDR1 is WSHSY and CDR2 is SAAADI. The CDR3 DNA follows: TGCGCCAGCGGTTCTGGGGGGGAGCAGTACTTC. It codes for CASGSGGEQYF.

The chain is built from TRBV3-1 (or the pseudogene TRBV3-2) and TRBJ1-2, with 7 nucleotides matching TRBD1. After removal of 4 bases from V and 5 bases from J, the junction contained 4 bases not matched to a gene. The CDR3 runs to 13 residues. Germline V gene data show CDR1 as LGHDT and CDR2 as YNNKEL (reference sequence). The CDR3 loop is CASSRTGSYGYTF. The CDR3 DNA sequence: TGTGCCAGCAGCCGGACAGGCAGTTATGGCTACACCTTC.

In the case of this clone: The junction departs from germline at one end; a sequencing error may be responsible. The chain uses TRBV7-9 and TRBJ2-7; D perhaps matches TRBD1 (6 bases). Germline lookup yields CDR1 SEHNR and CDR2 FQNEAQ (reference sequence). The CDR3 loop spans 15 amino acids. Here the CDR3 DNA reads TGTGCCAGCAGCCCCTCCGAGAGGGGGATTAAGGAGTACTCTTTC. Amino acids: CASSPSERGIKEYSF.

V is TRBV29-1 and J is TRBJ2-1; D remains ambiguous. Germline V gene data show CDR1 as SQVTM and CDR2 as ANQGSEA. This CDR3 has 9 amino acids. The V end was cut by 5 bases, the J end by 10 bases, with 6 bases between. The CDR3 loop is CSVRPEQFF. The DNA for the CDR3 is TGCAGCGTTCGTCCGGAGCAGTTCTTC.

Remarks on this clone: The same CDR3 is also encoded by other DNA sequences in this sample. V gene TRBV5-1 combines with J gene TRBJ1-2; D might be TRBD1 (5 bases). From germline, CDR1 is SGHRS and CDR2 YFSETQ. V lost 3 bases and J lost 4, with 7 bases in between. There are 12 residues in the CDR3. The CDR3 here is CASSSDSYGYTF. CDR3 DNA: TGCGCCAGCAGCTCAGACAGCTATGGCTACACCTTC.

The rearrangement links TRBV14 to TRBJ2-1; D perhaps matches TRBD2 (5 bases). The germline V gene encodes CDR1 SGHDN and CDR2 FVKESK. V was shortened by 0 bases and J by 7 bases, with 7 bases between the two germline ends. The length of the CDR3 is 13 residues. DNA for the CDR3: TGTGCCAGCAGCCAAGATTGGGAGAATGAGCAGTTCTTC. This translates into CASSQDWENEQFF.

J is TRBJ2-1 and V is TRBV5-4; 9 nucleotides line up with TRBD2. The CDR3 has 18 residues. Germline lookup yields CDR1 SGHNT and CDR2 YYREEE (reference sequence). V lost 6 bases and J lost 2; bases outside the gene matches: 15. The CDR3 protein is CASNKVDWRGGAYNEQFF. The DNA of the CDR3 is TGTGCCAGCAACAAAGTCGATTGGCGCGGGGGGGCCTACAATGAGCAGTTCTTC. Looking up the rest from reference TRBV5-4 and TRBJ2-1 gives the full variable domain: ETGVTQSPTHLIKTRGQQVTLRCSSQSGHNTVSWYQQALGQGPQFIFQYYREEENGRGNFPPRFSGLQFPNYSSELNVNALELDDSALYLCASNKVDWRGGAYNEQFFGPGTRLTVL.

V is TRBV29-1 and J is TRBJ1-1; D is possibly TRBD1 (6 bases). Trimming took off 7 bases at V and 4 bases at J, with 16 bases between the two ends. This CDR3 comprises 13 residues. CDR1 SQVTM and CDR2 ANQGSEA come from the germline V gene. DNA for the CDR3: TGCAGCGCCCAACAGGGATACGGCACTGAAGCTTTCTTT. Its protein product is CSAQQGYGTEAFF.

This clone was seen once. V usage is TRBV9 and J usage is TRBJ1-5; no clear D gene. Trimming left V 2 bases short and J 0 bases short, with 9 bases between. The germline V gene has CDR1 SGDLS and CDR2 YYNGEE. The CDR3 runs to 15 residues. The chain's CDR3 is CASSVGSHSNQPQHF. The CDR3 bases are TGTGCCAGCAGCGTTGGGAGCCATAGCAATCAGCCCCAGCATTTT. Full variable domain (missing parts from reference TRBV9 and TRBJ1-5): DSGVTQTPKHLITATGQRVTLRCSPRSGDLSVYWYQQSLDQGLQFLIQYYNGEERAKGNILERFSAQQFPDLHSELNLSSLELGDSALYFCASSVGSHSNQPQHFGDGTRLSIL.

CDR3 sequence reads: CASSPTGGPAYGYTF. Here the CDR3 DNA reads TGTGCCAGCTCACCCACTGGAGGGCCTGCCTATGGCTACACCTTC. The chain employs TRBV18 and TRBJ1-2; unclear D gene. The CDR3 totals 15 residues. V was trimmed by 3 bases and J by 4 bases, leaving 15 bases between them. Germline V CDR1 and CDR2: KGHSH, LQKENI.

The chain joins TRBV27 to TRBJ2-5; 13 positions match TRBD2. After removal of 6 bases from V and 1 base from J, the junction contained 14 bases not matched to a gene. The germline gives CDR1 MNHEY, CDR2 SMNVEV (reference sequence). The CDR3 is 19 residues long. CDR3 DNA: TGTGCCAGCAGCCCACGGACTAGCGGGAGTTGGGGGCTCCAAGAGACCCAGTACTTC. Protein: CASSPRTSGSWGLQETQYF.

V is TRBV4-1 and J is TRBJ2-5, with 11 bases lining up with TRBD2. The V segment lost 0 bases and the J segment 6 bases; nucleotides outside the gene matches: 15. This CDR3 comprises 19 residues. Germline V lookup: CDR1 MGHRA, CDR2 YSYEKL. In nucleotides, the CDR3 is TGCGCCAGCAGCCAAGAAAAAATAGCGGGGGGGCGAGTCTTAAAGACCCAGTACTTC. Encoded protein: CASSQEKIAGGRVLKTQYF.

J is TRBJ1-1 and V is TRBV28, with D perhaps matching TRBD1 (5 bases). This CDR3 comprises 14 residues. Looked up from germline, CDR1 is MDHEN and CDR2 is SYDVKM. V lost 11 bases and J 1 base, leaving 17 bases between the germline ends. This chain's CDR3 is CAGGSGMGNTEAFF. In nucleotides, the CDR3 is TGTGCCGGGGGTTCTGGGATGGGGAACACTGAAGCTTTCTTT.

The rearrangement uses TRBV15 and TRBJ1-1, with D perhaps TRBD1 (6 bases). Trimming removed 0 bases from V and 4 bases from J, with 15 bases in between. In germline, CDR1 is LNHNV, CDR2 YYDKDF (reference sequence). The CDR3 loop spans 16 amino acids. In nucleotides, the CDR3 is TGTGCCACCAGCAGAGATAGGGGGGGGCATGTCACTGAAGCTTTCTTT. Translation gives CATSRDRGGHVTEAFF.

The chain employs TRBV19 and TRBJ1-5; 8 bases fit TRBD1. CDR3 size: 15 residues. V lost 6 bases, J lost 4 bases, and 8 bases stayed unmatched. Germline V gives CDR1 LNHDA, CDR2 SQIVND (reference sequence). The CDR3 DNA follows: TGTGCCAGTAGAGAAGGGACAGGCTTGAATCAGCCCCAGCATTTT. Translating it yields CASREGTGLNQPQHF.

In its sample, this clone was seen once. This sequence joins TRBV29-1 and TRBJ1-2; 7 nucleotides match TRBD1. The CDR3 spans 11 residues. Per germline, CDR1 SQVTM and CDR2 ANQGSEA. Trimming at V came to 4 bases and at J to 8 bases, leaving 4 bases not matched to a gene. DNA of the CDR3: TGCAGCGTTGTGTCAGGGGGAGGCTACACCTTC. This gives the protein CSVVSGGGYTF.

This clone has just one count. The chain recombines TRBV13 with TRBJ1-2, with no clear D. The length of the CDR3 is 15 residues. V lost 7 bases and J 3 bases, leaving 18 bases between the germline ends. Germline V gives CDR1 PRHDT, CDR2 FYEKMQ (reference sequence). The DNA for the CDR3 is TGTGCCAGCACCTATAATTACCGACCGGACTATGGCTACACCTTC. The encoded protein is CASTYNYRPDYGYTF.

This clone was counted a single time. V and J are TRBV9 and TRBJ1-5; the D is unclear. CDR3 length: 14 amino acids. The V gene lost 0 bases and the J gene lost 2 bases, with 6 bases spanning the gap. Germline V CDR1 and CDR2: SGDLS, YYNGEE. The CDR3 DNA reads TGTGCCAGCAGCGTAGGTGGGGGCAATCAGCCCCAGCATTTT. As protein: CASSVGGGNQPQHF.

The CDR3 sequence is CASSYAAGLETQYF. The CDR3 DNA sequence: TGTGCCAGCAGTTACGCGGCGGGATTGGAGACCCAGTACTTC. The chain has TRBV6-5 and TRBJ2-5; weak D call: TRBD2 (6 bases). The germline CDR1 and CDR2 sequences are MNHEY and SVGAGI. The CDR3 has 14 residues. Trimming removed 2 bases from V and 5 bases from J, with 12 bases in between.

The chain couples TRBV7-9 to TRBJ2-7; 9 bases line up with TRBD1. This CDR3 has 13 residues. Unmatched junction bases numbered 1, after V lost 6 bases and J lost 1 base. Germline CDR1 reads SEHNR; CDR2 reads FQNEAQ (reference sequence). As DNA, the CDR3 is TGTGCCAGCAGGGACAGGGGTTCCTACGAGCAGTACTTC. This codes for CASRDRGSYEQYF.

The table lists this clone with a count of one. The rearrangement joins TRBV30 to TRBJ2-7, with TRBD1 identical over 7 bases. Germline CDR1 reads GTSNPN; CDR2 reads SVGIG (reference sequence). Unmatched junction bases numbered 4, after V lost 5 bases and J lost 3 bases. The length of the CDR3 is 12 residues. The chain's CDR3 is CAWGRTGYEQYF. For the CDR3, the DNA is TGTGCCTGGGGCAGGACAGGCTACGAGCAGTACTTC.

The chain employs TRBV6-1 and TRBJ2-7; D gene uncertain. The length of the CDR3 is 12 residues. V was shortened by 2 bases and J by 2 bases, with 4 bases between the two germline ends. The germline V gene encodes CDR1 MNHNS and CDR2 SASEGT. The CDR3 is CASSELTYEQYF. CDR3 DNA: TGTGCCAGCAGTGAATTGACCTACGAGCAGTACTTC.

The V and J genes are TRBV4-1 and TRBJ2-7; weak D call: TRBD1 (5 bases). The CDR3 is 15 residues long. CDR1 and CDR2 (germline): MGHRA, YSYEKL. Trimming left V 0 bases short and J 3 bases short, with 12 bases between. CDR3 sequence reads: CASSQDRQGFYEQYF. In nucleotides, the CDR3 is TGCGCCAGCAGCCAAGATAGGCAGGGTTTCTACGAGCAGTACTTC.

The chain joins TRBV19 to TRBJ1-5; 9 bases are a match to TRBD1. Germline CDR1 and CDR2: LNHDA and SQIVND (reference sequence). V shed 5 bases and J 8 bases; nucleotides not matched to a gene: 4. The CDR3 covers 13 residues. The CDR3 DNA sequence: TGTGCCAGTAGTCGACAGGGGGAAAAGCCCCAGCATTTT. This sequence encodes CASSRQGEKPQHF.

The chain links TRBV7-2 to TRBJ2-7; 13 bases match TRBD2. CDR1 is SGHTA, CDR2 FQGNSA, per germline. The CDR3 covers 16 residues. The V gene end was trimmed by 2 bases and the J gene end by 7 bases; junction bases not matched to a gene: 8. The DNA of the CDR3 is TGTGCCAGCAGCTTAACCGGGACTAGCGGGACGGGTGAGCAGTACTTC. Amino acids: CASSLTGTSGTGEQYF.

The chain uses TRBV3-1 (or the pseudogene TRBV3-2) and TRBJ1-1; D is uncertain. This CDR3 region has 12 residues. V lost 5 bases and J 2 bases, leaving 6 bases between the germline ends. Germline-derived CDR1 and CDR2 are LGHDT and YNNKEL (reference sequence). The CDR3 loop is CASSSYNTEAFF. The CDR3 DNA is TGTGCCAGCAGCAGTTATAACACTGAAGCTTTCTTT.